This TCR beta chain was found in a study of T cell changes during pregnancy in multiple sclerosis. Produced via immunoSEQ multiplex PCR; TCRdb's table is partial and in-frame only. The table shows tens of thousands of clones, with about nine tenths occurring only once. There are 15 residues in the CDR3. CDR1 SGHAT and CDR2 FQNNGV come from the germline V gene. Trimming took 7 bases from V and 4 from J; bases not matched to a gene: 9. The chain links TRBV11-2 to TRBJ2-2, with 7 bases that match TRBD1. Here the sequenced sample was PBMCs, taken in the first trimester of pregnancy. This receptor was identified in a female donor in good health, serving as a control in a pregnancy study. Some clones in this sample may be carry-over from other donors' samples. CDR3 residues: CASTAGQEPTGELFF. CDR3 nucleotides: TGTGCCAGCACCGCCGGACAGGAACCCACCGGGGAGCTGTTTTTT. Full variable domain (remainder filled in from reference TRBV11-2 and TRBJ2-2): EAGVAQSPRYKIIEKRQSVAFWCNPISGHATLYWYQQILGQGPKLLIQFQNNGVVDDSQLPKDRFSAERLKGVDSTLKIQPAKLEDSAVYLCASTAGQEPTGELFFGEGSRLTVL.